These T cell receptor beta chains were read from a single sample in a study of cytomegalovirus exposure and HLA in healthy donors. Clones were sequenced by immunoSEQ multiplex PCR, and TCRdb holds only the in-frame ones, with some missing. The sample includes over 95,000 clones, 76% of them seen just once. The material sequenced was PBMCs. These receptors all stem from a woman aged 40 to 55 in good health and CMV-seropositive. CDR3s include the opening cysteine and the closing phenylalanine or tryptophan. The order of the fields is J gene, V gene, CDR3 protein.

TRBJ1-5 | TRBV6-1 | CASSRDRNQPQHF
TRBJ1-1 | TRBV18 | CASSPRPQGGGSDTEVFF
TRBJ2-1 | TRBV30 | CAWSVQWEQFF
TRBJ2-3 | TRBV6-4 | CASSDVSTDTQYF
TRBJ1-2 | TRBV25-1 | CASSPLQGEDGYTF
TRBJ1-2 | TRBV7-9 | CASSSGTGGGYTF
TRBJ1-1 | TRBV18 | CASSPLTGTEAFF
TRBJ1-1 | TRBV6-5 | CATSRTENTEAFF
TRBJ1-1 | TRBV5-1 | CASSFLTEAFF
TRBJ2-3 | TRBV5-1 | CASSLGRGGGTDTQYF
TRBJ1-5 | TRBV30 | CAWGTGLSNQPQHF
TRBJ1-2 | TRBV7-6 | CASSLVLQGGGYTF
TRBJ1-1 | TRBV18 | CASSPANSAVYTEAFF
TRBJ2-3 | TRBV4-2 | CASSQLTRGRGDTQYF
TRBJ2-4 | TRBV7-6 | CASSLGAPRGSKNIQYF
TRBJ2-7 | TRBV5-6 | CASSPPDLAYEQYF
TRBJ1-6 | TRBV5-1 | CASSDNTGGHSPLHF
TRBJ1-6 | TRBV6-5 | CASSPPRGNQSPLHF
NA | TRBV29-1 | CSGQGEYEQYF
TRBJ1-4 | TRBV4-1 | CASSQVETGDEKLFF
TRBJ2-5 | TRBV4-1 | CASSQRRDRDIQYF
TRBJ2-3 | TRBV19 | CASSIRGSARESAQYF
TRBJ2-2 | TRBV15 | CATARDRLNTGELFF
TRBJ2-7 | TRBV6-1 | CASSEQGASSYEQYF
TRBJ1-1 | TRBV7-9 | CASSLQGWAEAFF
TRBJ2-7 | TRBV7-9 | CASSPGTYEQYF
TRBJ1-2 | TRBV5-6 | CASSQQGHYGYTF
TRBJ1-5 | TRBV28 | CAGQGDRGFQPQHF
TRBJ1-2 | TRBV5-5 | CASSLGQYGYTF
TRBJ2-5 | TRBV18 | CASSQLAGERETQYF
TRBJ1-6 | TRBV15 | CATSRVRGAPNNSPLHF
TRBJ1-5 | TRBV7-9 | CASSHTGGNQPQHF
TRBJ1-1 | TRBV30 | CAREVGGNTEAFF
TRBJ2-7 | TRBV6-6 | CASSGRLAGSYEQYF
TRBJ2-7 | TRBV5-6 | CASSLIGAYEQYF
TRBJ2-1 | TRBV5-1 | CASSSTGQRGAPLHEQFF
TRBJ1-5 | TRBV7-2 | CASSLGGTDNQPQHF
TRBJ2-1 | TRBV15 | CATSKLTSRSYNEQFF
TRBJ2-7 | TRBV30 | CASLGLRGLRYEQYF
TRBJ1-5 | TRBV19 | CASSPTGWMGNQPQHF
TRBJ2-2 | TRBV6-1 | CASSDRNTGELFF
TRBJ2-5 | TRBV29-1 | CSGLRGAQETQYF